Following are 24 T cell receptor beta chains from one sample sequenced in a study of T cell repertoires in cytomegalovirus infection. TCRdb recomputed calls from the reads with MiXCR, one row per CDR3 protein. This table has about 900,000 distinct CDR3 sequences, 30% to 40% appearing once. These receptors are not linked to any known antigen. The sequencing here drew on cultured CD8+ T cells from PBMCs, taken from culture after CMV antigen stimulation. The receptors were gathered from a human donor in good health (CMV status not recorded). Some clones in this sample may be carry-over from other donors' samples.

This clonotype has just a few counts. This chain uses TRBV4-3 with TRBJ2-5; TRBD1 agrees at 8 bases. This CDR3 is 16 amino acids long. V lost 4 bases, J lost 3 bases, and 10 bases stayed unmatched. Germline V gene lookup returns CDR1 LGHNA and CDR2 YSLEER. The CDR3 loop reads CASSRQQGVAKETQYF. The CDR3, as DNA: TGCGCCAGCAGCCGCCAACAGGGGGTGGCCAAAGAGACCCAGTACTTC.

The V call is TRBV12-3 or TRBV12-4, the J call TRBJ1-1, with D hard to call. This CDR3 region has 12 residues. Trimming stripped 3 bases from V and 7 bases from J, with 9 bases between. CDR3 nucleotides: TGTGCCAGCAGTTTTCGAGACCTTGAAGCTTTCTTT. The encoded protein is CASSFRDLEAFF.

The CDR3 loop is CASIDRGFTEAFF. In DNA form, the CDR3 reads TGTGCCAGCATCGACAGGGGGTTTACTGAAGCTTTCTTT. The gene calls are TRBV6-2 or TRBV6-3 and TRBJ1-1; 9 positions match TRBD1. Germline CDR1 MNHEY, CDR2 SVGEGT. After removal of 7 bases from V and 5 bases from J, the junction contained 5 bases not matched to a gene. The length of the CDR3 is 13 residues.

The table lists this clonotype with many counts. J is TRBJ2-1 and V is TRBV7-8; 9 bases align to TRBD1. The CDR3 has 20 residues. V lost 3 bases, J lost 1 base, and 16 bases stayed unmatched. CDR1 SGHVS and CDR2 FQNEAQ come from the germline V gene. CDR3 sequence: CASSFGRGTGSTTSYNEQFF. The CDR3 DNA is TGTGCCAGCAGCTTTGGGCGAGGGACAGGGTCGACTACGTCCTACAATGAGCAGTTCTTC.

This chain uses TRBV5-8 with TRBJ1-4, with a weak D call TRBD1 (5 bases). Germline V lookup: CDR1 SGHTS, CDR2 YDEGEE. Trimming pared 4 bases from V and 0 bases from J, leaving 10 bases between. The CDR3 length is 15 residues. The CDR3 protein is CASSPGRATNEKLFF. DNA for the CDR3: TGTGCCAGCAGCCCAGGGAGGGCAACTAATGAAAAACTGTTTTTT. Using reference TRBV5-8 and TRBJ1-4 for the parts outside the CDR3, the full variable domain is EAGVTQSPTHLIKTRGQQATLRCSPISGHTSVYWYQQALGLGLQFLLWYDEGEERNRGNFPPRFSGRQFPNYSSELNVNALELEDSALYLCASSPGRATNEKLFFGSGTQLSVL.

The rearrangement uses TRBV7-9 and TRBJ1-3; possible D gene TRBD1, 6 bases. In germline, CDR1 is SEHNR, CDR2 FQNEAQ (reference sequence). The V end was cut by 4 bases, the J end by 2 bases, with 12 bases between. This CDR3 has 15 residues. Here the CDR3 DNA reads TGTGCCAGCAGCTCCACCTACAGGGCTGGAAACACCATATATTTT. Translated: CASSSTYRAGNTIYF.

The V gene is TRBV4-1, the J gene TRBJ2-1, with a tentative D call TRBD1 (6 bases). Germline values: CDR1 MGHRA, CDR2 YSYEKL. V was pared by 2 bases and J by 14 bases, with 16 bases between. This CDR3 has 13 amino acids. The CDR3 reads CASSQTPQGEKFF. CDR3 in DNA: TGCGCCAGCAGCCAAACCCCACAGGGCGAGAAGTTCTTC.

The CDR3 here is CASSHASRGLKNIQYF. In nucleotides, the CDR3 is TGCGCCAGCAGCCACGCCAGTCGCGGGCTCAAAAACATTCAGTACTTC. The chain uses TRBV4-1 and TRBJ2-4; D is perhaps TRBD2 (5 bases). V lost 3 bases, J lost 3 bases, and 15 bases lay in between. In germline, CDR1 is MGHRA, CDR2 YSYEKL. The CDR3 has 16 residues.

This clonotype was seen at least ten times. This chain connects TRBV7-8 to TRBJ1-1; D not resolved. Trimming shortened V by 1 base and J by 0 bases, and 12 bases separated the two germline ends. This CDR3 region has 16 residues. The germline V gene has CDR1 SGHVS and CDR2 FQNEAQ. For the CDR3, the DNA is TGTGCCAGCAGCTTAGAGCGCAGACTGATGAACACTGAAGCTTTCTTT. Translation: CASSLERRLMNTEAFF.

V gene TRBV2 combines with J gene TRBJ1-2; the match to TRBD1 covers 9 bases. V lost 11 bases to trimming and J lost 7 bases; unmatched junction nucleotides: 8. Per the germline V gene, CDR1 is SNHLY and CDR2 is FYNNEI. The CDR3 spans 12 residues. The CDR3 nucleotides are TGTGCCTCACAGGGGGCCACTCGTGGCTACACCTTC. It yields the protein CASQGATRGYTF.

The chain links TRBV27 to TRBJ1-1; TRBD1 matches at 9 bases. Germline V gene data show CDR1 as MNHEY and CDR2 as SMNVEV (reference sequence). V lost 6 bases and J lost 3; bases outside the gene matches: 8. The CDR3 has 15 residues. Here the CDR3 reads CASSLLRTGDTEAFF. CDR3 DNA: TGTGCCAGCAGCCTACTGAGGACAGGGGACACTGAAGCTTTCTTT.

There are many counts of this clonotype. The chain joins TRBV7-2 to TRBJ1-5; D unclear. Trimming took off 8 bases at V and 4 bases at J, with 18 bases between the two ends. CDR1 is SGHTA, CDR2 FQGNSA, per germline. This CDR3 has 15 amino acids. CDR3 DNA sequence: TGTGCCAGCTCTTTATTGGGTTCGGGGAATCAGCCCCAGCATTTT. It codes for CASSLLGSGNQPQHF.

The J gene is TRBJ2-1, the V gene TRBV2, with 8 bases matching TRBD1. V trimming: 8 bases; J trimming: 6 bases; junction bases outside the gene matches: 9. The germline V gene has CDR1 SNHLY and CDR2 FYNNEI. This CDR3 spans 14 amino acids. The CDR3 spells CASPPRQGSNEQFF. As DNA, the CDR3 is TGTGCCAGCCCCCCAAGACAGGGGAGCAATGAGCAGTTCTTC. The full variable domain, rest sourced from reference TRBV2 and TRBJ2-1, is EPEVTQTPSHQVTQMGQEVILRCVPISNHLYFYWYRQILGQKVEFLVSFYNNEISEKSEIFDDQFSVERPDGSNFTLKIRSTKLEDSAMYFCASPPRQGSNEQFFGPGTRLTVL.

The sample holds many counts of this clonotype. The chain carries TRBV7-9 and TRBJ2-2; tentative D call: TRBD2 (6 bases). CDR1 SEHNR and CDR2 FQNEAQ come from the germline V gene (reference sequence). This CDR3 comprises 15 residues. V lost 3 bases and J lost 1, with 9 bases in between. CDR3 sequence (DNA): TGTGCCAGCAGCTTCGGGGGACTGAACACCGGGGAGCTGTTTTTT. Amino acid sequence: CASSFGGLNTGELFF.

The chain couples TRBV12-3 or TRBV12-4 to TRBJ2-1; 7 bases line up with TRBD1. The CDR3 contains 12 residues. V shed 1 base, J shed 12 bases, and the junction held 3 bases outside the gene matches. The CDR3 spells CASSLVHRGQFF. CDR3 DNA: TGTGCCAGCAGTTTAGTTCACAGGGGGCAGTTCTTC.

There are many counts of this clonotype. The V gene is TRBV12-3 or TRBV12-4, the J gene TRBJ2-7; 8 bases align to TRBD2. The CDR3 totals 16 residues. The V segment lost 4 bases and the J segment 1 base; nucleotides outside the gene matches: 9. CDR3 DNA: TGTGCCAGCAGTTCTGGCAAGGCGGGGGGTTCCTACGAGCAGTACTTC. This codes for CASSSGKAGGSYEQYF.

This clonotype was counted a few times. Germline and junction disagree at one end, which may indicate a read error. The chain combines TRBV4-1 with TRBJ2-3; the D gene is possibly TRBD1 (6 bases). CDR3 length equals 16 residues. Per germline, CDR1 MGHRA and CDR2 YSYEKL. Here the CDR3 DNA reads TGTGCCAGCAGCCAAGAGATAGGGGGTCTCCCAGATACGCAGTATTTT. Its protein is CASSQEIGGLPDTQYF.

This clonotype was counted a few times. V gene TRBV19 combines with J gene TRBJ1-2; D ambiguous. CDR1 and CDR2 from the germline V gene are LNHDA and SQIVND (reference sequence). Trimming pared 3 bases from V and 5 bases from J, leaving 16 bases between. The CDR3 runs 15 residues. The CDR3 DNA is TGTGCCAGTAGTATGGGAAGCTCCAAAGAGTATGGCTACACCTTC. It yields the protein CASSMGSSKEYGYTF.

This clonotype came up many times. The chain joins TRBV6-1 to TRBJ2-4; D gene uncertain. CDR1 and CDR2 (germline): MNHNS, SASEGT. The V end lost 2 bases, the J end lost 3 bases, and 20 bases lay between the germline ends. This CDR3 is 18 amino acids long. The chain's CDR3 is CASSERTRKYIGKNIQYF. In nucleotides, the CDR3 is TGTGCCAGCAGTGAACGGACGAGGAAATATATCGGCAAAAACATTCAGTACTTC.

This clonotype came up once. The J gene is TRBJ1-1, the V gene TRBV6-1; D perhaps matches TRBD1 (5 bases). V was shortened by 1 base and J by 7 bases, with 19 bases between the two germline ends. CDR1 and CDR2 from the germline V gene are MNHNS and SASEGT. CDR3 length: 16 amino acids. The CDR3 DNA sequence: TGTGCCAGCAGTGAAGTTGGCGGGAGGGTAACAGGTGAAGCTTTCTTT. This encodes CASSEVGGRVTGEAFF.

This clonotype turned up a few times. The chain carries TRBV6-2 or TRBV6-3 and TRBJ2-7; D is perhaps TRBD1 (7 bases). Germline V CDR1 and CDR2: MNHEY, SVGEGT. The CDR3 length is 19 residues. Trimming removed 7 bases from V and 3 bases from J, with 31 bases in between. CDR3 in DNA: TGTGCCAGCACCCTCCGGGCCCGGGGGCGGCAGGGGGGAATCTACGAGCAGTACGTC. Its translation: CASTLRARGRQGGIYEQYV.

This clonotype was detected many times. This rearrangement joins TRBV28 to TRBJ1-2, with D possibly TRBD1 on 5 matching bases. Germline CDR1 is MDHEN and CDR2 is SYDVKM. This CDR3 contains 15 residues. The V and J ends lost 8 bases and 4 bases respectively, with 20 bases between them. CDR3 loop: CASCQDGAQGYGYTF. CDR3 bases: TGTGCCAGCTGCCAGGATGGGGCTCAAGGCTATGGCTACACCTTC.

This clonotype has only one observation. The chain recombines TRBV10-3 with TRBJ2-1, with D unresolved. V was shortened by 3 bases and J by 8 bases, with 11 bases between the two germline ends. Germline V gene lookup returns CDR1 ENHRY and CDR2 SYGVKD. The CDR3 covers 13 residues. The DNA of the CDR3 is TGTGCCATCAGTGATCCAGCGATCGATGAGCAGTTCTTC. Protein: CAISDPAIDEQFF.

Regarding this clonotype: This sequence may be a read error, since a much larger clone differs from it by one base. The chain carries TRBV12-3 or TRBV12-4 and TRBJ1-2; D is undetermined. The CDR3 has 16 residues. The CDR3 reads CANSPSETYHLGGYTF. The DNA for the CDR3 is TGTGCCAACAGTCCGTCTGAGACTTACCATTTGGGCGGCTACACCTTC.